This T cell receptor (beta chain) was recovered during a study of cytomegalovirus exposure and HLA in healthy donors. For the study at large: As an earlier analysis found, 180 million or so T cells yielded about 120 million unique TCR beta sequences. Around 80 million unique TCR sequences came from HLA-typed donors in an early release.

A note on this clone: The antigen remains unidentified.

Whole-study findings and limits: Presence/absence analysis assumed near-uniform sequencing depth across donors. Three CMV-associated chains proved CMV antigen-specific in vitro.

The germline gives CDR1 SQVTM, CDR2 ANQGSEA. This CDR3 contains 13 residues. Trimming cost V 5 bases and J 2 bases, with 13 bases left between them. Amplification used 60 Vbeta primers and 13 Jbeta primers. The data were produced by immunoSEQ multiplex PCR, yet TCRdb's version contains in-frame clones alone and is incomplete. This repertoire shows about 120,000 clones, about 9.4% found once; its top ten account for 5% to 6.5%. This receptor was identified in a middle-aged woman in good health and CMV-seropositive. The chain has TRBV29-1 and TRBJ2-7; no definite D call. The sequencing sample was made of PBMCs. The CDR3 protein is CSVLNGGAYEQYF. CDR3 nucleotides: TGCAGCGTTCTAAACGGCGGTGCCTACGAGCAGTACTTC.